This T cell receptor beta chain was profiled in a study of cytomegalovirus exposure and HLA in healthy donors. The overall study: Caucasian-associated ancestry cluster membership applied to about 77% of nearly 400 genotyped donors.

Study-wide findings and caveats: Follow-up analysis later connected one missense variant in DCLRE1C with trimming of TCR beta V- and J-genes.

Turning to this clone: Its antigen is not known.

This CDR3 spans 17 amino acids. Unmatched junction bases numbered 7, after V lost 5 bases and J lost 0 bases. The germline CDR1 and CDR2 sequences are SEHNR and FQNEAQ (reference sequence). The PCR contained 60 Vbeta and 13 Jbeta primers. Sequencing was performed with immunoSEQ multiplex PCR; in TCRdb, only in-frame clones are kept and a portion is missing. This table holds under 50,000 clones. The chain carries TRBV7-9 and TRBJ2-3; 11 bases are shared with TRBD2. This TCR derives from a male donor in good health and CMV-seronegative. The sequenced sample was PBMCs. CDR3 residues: CASSPQTSGASTDTQYF. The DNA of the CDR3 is TGTGCCAGCAGCCCCCAGACTAGCGGGGCTAGCACAGATACGCAGTATTTT.